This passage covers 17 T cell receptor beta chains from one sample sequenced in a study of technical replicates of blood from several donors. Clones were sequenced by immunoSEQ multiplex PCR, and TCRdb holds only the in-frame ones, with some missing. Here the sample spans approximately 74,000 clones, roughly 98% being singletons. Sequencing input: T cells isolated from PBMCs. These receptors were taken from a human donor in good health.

Here the CDR3 DNA reads TGCGCCAGCAGCGAGGACTTCCTCGGAGATACGCAGTATTTT. This translates into CASSEDFLGDTQYF. The chain links TRBV5-1 to TRBJ2-3, with D possibly TRBD2 on 5 matching bases. The CDR3 covers 14 residues. Per the germline V gene, CDR1 is SGHRS and CDR2 is YFSETQ. The V end was cut by 4 bases, the J end by 5 bases, with 14 bases between.

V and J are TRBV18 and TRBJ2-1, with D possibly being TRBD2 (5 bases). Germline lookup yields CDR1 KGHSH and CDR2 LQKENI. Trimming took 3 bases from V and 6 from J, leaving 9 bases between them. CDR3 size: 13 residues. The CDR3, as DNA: TGTGCCAGCTCACCTAGGAGGAGCAATGAGCAGTTCTTC. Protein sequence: CASSPRRSNEQFF.

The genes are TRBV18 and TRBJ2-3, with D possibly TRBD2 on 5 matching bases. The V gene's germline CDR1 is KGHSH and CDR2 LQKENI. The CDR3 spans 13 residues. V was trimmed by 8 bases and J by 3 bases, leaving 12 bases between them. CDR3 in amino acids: CASHRSGTDTQYF. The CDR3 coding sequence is TGTGCCAGCCACAGATCGGGGACAGATACGCAGTATTTT.

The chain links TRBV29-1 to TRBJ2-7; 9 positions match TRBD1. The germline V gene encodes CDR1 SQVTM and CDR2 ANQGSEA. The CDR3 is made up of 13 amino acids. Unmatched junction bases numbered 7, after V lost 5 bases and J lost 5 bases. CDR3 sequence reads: CSVYRGRRDEQYF. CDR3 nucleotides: TGCAGCGTTTACAGGGGGCGGAGGGACGAGCAGTACTTC.

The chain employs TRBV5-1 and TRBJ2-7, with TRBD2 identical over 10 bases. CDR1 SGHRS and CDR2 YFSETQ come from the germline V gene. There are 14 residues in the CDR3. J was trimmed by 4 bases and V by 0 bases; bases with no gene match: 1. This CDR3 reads CASSLAAGGYEQYF. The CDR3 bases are TGCGCCAGCAGCTTGGCAGCGGGAGGGTACGAGCAGTACTTC.

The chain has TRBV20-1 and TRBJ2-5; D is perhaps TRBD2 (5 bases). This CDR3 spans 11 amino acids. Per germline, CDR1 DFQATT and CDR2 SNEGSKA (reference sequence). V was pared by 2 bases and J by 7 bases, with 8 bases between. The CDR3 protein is CSARSEGTQYF. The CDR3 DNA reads TGCAGTGCTAGATCCGAGGGGACCCAGTACTTC.

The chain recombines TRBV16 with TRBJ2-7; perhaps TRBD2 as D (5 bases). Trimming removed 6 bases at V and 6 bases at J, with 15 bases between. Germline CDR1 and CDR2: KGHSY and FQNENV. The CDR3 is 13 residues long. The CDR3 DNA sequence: TGTGCCAGCAGGCAGGCCAGTGGGAGCGAGCAGTACTTC. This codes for CASRQASGSEQYF.

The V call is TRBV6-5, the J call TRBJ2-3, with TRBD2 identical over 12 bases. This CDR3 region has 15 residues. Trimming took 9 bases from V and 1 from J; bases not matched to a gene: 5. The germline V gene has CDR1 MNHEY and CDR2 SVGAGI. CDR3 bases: TGTGCCAGTACGACTAGCGGGGGTCGCACAGATACGCAGTATTTT. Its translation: CASTTSGGRTDTQYF.

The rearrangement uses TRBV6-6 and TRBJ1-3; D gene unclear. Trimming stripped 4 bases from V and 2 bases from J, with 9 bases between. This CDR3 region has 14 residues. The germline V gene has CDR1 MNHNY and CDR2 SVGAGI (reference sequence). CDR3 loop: CASSFSGTGNTIYF. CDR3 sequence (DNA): TGTGCCAGCAGTTTCTCTGGCACTGGAAACACCATATATTTT.

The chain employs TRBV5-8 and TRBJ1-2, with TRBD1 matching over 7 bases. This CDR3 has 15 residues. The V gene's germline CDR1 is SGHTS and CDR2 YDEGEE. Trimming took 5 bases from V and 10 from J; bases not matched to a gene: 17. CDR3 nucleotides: TGTGCCAGCAGTAGCCCTGGGACAGTCCGAGCACCCTACACCTTC. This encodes CASSSPGTVRAPYTF.

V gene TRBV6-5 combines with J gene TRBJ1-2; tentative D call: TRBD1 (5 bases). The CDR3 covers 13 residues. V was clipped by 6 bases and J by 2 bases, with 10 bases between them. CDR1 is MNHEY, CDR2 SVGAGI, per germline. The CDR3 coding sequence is TGTGCCAGCAGACAACAGGACAACTATGGCTACACCTTC. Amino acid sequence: CASRQQDNYGYTF.

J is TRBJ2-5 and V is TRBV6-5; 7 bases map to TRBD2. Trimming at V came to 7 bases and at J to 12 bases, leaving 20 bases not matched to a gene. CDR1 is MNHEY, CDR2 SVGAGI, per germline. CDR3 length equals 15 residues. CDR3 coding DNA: TGTGCCAGCACCCCTGGTTGGGGAGGGCCGGGGGTAGAGTACTTC. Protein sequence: CASTPGWGGPGVEYF.

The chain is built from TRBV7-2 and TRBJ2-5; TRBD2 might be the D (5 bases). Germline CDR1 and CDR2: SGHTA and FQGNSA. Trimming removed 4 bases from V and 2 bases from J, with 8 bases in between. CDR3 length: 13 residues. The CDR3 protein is CASSSTRQETQYF. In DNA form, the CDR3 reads TGTGCCAGCAGCTCAACTAGACAAGAGACCCAGTACTTC.

CDR3 protein: CASSHGLAGRGEQFF. Here the CDR3 DNA reads TGTGCCAGCAGCCACGGACTAGCGGGAAGGGGTGAGCAGTTCTTC. The rearrangement joins TRBV14 to TRBJ2-1; 12 nucleotides agree with TRBD2. Trimming took 3 bases from V and 9 from J; bases not matched to a gene: 6. Germline CDR1 SGHDN, CDR2 FVKESK. The CDR3 covers 15 residues.

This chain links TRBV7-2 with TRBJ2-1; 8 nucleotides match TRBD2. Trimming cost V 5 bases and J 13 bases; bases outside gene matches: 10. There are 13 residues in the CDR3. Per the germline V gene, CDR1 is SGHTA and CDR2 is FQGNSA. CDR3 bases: TGTGCCAGCAGCCTGGGACCTAGCGGGCGTCAGTTCTTC. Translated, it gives CASSLGPSGRQFF.

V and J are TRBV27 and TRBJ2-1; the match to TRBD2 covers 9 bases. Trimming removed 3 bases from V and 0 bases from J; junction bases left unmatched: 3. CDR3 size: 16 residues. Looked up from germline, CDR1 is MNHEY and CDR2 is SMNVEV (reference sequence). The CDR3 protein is CASSFLAGSSYNEQFF. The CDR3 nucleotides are TGTGCCAGCAGTTTTCTAGCGGGGAGCTCCTACAATGAGCAGTTCTTC.

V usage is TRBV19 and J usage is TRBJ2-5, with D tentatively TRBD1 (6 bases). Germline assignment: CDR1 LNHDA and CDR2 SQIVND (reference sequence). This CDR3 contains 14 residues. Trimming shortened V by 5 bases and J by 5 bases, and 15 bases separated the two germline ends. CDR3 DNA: TGTGCCAGTAGTCTCCGGGACACTATGGAGACCCAGTACTTC. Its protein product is CASSLRDTMETQYF.